This T cell receptor (beta chain) is from a study of blood T cells in healthy people across ages. General study points: A conclusive naive versus antigen-experienced comparison was prevented by the unsorted PBMCs. Unknown donor CMV status possibly confounded expanded clonotype changes. A roughly linear age-dependent decrease characterized TCR beta diversity per million T cells.

They isolated at least 6 million PBMCs from each sample. In germline, CDR1 is SGHRS, CDR2 YFSETQ. V lost 4 bases to trimming and J lost 11 bases, with 18 bases between them. CDR3 size: 13 residues. The second PCR ran roughly 7 to 12 cycles with a sample-barcoded 5' primer and J-beta primers. MiXCR was run by TCRdb on the 5' RACE reads, yielding one entry per CDR3 protein. The repertoire holds fewer than 950,000 distinct CDR3 sequences, with about 55% as singletons. Notes on this clonotype: What it recognizes is unknown.

The chain couples TRBV5-1 to TRBJ2-5, with a tentative D call TRBD2 (5 bases). The source is a man older than 75 in good health. Source material: blood. The CDR3 coding sequence is TGCGCCAGCAGCCAATTACGCGGAGGTGAGCAGTACTTC. Amino acid sequence: CASSQLRGGEQYF.